This T cell receptor beta chain was obtained from a study of shared clonotypes between healthy human individuals. Replicate sorted-subset PCRs were loaded with 150 to 200 ng DNA, 30,000 to 35,000 T cell genomes. Data came from immunoSEQ multiplex PCR; TCRdb stores just in-frame clones and leaves some out. This sample yields about 2 million clones, of which 85% to 95% are seen a single time; 0.1% to 0.15% belongs to the top ten. CDR1 and CDR2 (germline): SNHLY, FYNNEI. This CDR3 is built from 12 residues. V dropped 6 bases and J dropped 7 bases, with 9 bases sitting between them. The study drew all its donors from Caucasian adults living in Nashville, Tennessee.

The chain is built from TRBV2 and TRBJ1-4, with D unclear. Sequencing used naive CD4+ T cells sorted from blood. Noted subset: CD45RA+ positively selected. The TCR originated in a man aged 18 to 30 in good health. CDR3 in amino acids: CASRTTLEKLFF. CDR3 DNA: TGTGCCAGCAGGACAACCCTTGAAAAACTGTTTTTT. Combining the CDR3 with reference TRBV2 and TRBJ1-4 gives the whole variable domain EPEVTQTPSHQVTQMGQEVILRCVPISNHLYFYWYRQILGQKVEFLVSFYNNEISEKSEIFDDQFSVERPDGSNFTLKIRSTKLEDSAMYFCASRTTLEKLFFGSGTQLSVL.